This T cell receptor (beta chain) was identified during a study of shared clonotypes between healthy human individuals. Study-level information: CD4 naive cells filled three plates per donor, CD4 memory three, CD8 naive two and CD8 memory one.

Trimming shortened V by 3 bases and J by 2 bases, and 16 bases separated the two germline ends. This CDR3 is 17 amino acids long. The germline V gene encodes CDR1 SEHNR and CDR2 FQNEAQ (reference sequence). At the deep level, the assay was run. TCRdb keeps only in-frame clones here, not all; method: immunoSEQ multiplex PCR. Counted here are about 670,000 clones, about two thirds occurring once; the ten biggest clones make up about 1.8%. V is TRBV7-9 and J is TRBJ2-2, with D perhaps matching TRBD2 (5 bases). The source is a woman in her twenties or thirties in good health. Source material: memory CD4+ T cells sorted from blood. The subset is: CD45RA-negative fraction. The chain's CDR3 is CASSFAARTLNTGELFF. The CDR3 region has the DNA TGTGCCAGCAGCTTCGCCGCGAGGACTCTTAACACCGGGGAGCTGTTTTTT.